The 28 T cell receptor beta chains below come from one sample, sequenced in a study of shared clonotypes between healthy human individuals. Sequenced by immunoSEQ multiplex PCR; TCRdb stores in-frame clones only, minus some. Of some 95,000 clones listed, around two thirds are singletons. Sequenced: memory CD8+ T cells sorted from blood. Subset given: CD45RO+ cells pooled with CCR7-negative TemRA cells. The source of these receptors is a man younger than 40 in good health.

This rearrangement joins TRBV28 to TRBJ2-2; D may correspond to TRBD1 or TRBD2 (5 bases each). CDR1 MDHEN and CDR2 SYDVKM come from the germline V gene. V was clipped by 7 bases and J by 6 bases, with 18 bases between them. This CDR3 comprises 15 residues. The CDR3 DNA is TGTGCCAGCATGTGGAGGTCATCAGGGTCCGGGGAGCTGTTTTTT. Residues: CASMWRSSGSGELFF.

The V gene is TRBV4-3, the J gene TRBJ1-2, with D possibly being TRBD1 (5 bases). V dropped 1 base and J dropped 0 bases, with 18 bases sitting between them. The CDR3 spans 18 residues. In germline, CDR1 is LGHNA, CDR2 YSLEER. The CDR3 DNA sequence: TGCGCCAGCAGCCAAGGGGTTAACTACAGGACCTCTAACTATGGCTACACCTTC. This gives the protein CASSQGVNYRTSNYGYTF.

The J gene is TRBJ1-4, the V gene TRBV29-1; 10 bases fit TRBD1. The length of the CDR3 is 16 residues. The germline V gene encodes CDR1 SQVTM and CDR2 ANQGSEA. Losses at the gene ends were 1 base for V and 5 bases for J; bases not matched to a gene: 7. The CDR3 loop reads CSVEGTGGDENEKLFF. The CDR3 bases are TGCAGCGTTGAAGGGACAGGGGGTGACGAGAATGAAAAACTGTTTTTT.

The CDR3 region is CASSLGQGETQYF. CDR3 in DNA: TGCGCCAGCAGCTTGGGCCAGGGGGAGACCCAGTACTTC. J is TRBJ2-5 and V is TRBV5-1; possible D gene TRBD1, 6 bases. The CDR3 length is 13 residues. V shed 0 bases and J shed 5 bases, with 8 bases lying between them. The germline V gene has CDR1 SGHRS and CDR2 YFSETQ.

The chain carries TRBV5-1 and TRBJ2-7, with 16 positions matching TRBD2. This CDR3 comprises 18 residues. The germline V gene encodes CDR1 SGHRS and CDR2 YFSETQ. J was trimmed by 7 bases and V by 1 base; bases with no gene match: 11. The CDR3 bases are TGCGCCAGCAGCTTGACCACGGGACTAGCGGGAGGGCCTGAAGAGCAGTACTTC. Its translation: CASSLTTGLAGGPEEQYF.

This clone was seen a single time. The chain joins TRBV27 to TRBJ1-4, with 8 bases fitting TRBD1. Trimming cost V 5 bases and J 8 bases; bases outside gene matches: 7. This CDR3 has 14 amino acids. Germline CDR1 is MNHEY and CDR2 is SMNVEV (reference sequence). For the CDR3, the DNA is TGTGCCAGCAGTCTTGGACAGGGTTGGGAAAAACTGTTTTTT. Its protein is CASSLGQGWEKLFF. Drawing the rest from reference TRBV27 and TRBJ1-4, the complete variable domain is EAQVTQNPRYLITVTGKKLTVTCSQNMNHEYMSWYRQDPGLGLRQIYYSMNVEVTDKGDVPEGYKVSRKEKRNFPLILESPSPNQTSLYFCASSLGQGWEKLFFGSGTQLSVL.

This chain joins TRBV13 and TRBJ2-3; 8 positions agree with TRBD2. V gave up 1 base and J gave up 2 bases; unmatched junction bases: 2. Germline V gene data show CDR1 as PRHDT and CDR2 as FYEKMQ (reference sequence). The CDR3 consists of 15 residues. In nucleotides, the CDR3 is TGTGCCAGCAGCTTAGAAGGACTAGCCACAGATACGCAGTATTTT. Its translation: CASSLEGLATDTQYF.

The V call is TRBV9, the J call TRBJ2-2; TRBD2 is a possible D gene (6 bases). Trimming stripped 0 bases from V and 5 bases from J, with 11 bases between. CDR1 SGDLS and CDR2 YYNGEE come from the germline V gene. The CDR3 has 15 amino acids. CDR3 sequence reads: CASSVGGGKTGELFF. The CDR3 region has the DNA TGTGCCAGCAGCGTAGGAGGCGGGAAGACCGGGGAGCTGTTTTTT. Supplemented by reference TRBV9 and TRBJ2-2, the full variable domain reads DSGVTQTPKHLITATGQRVTLRCSPRSGDLSVYWYQQSLDQGLQFLIQYYNGEERAKGNILERFSAQQFPDLHSELNLSSLELGDSALYFCASSVGGGKTGELFFGEGSRLTVL.

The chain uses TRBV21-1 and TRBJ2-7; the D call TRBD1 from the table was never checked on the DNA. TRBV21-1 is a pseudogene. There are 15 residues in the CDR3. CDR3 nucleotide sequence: TGTGCCAGCAGCAGGACAGGTTGTGGGGGTTGCGAGCAGTACTTC. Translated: CASSRTGCGGCEQYF.

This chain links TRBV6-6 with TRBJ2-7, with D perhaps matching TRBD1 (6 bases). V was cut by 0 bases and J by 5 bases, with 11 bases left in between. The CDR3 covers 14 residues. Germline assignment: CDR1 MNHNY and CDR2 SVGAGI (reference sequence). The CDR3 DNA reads TGTGCCAGCAGTTACTCGGTTCAGGGGAACGAGCAGTACTTC. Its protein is CASSYSVQGNEQYF.

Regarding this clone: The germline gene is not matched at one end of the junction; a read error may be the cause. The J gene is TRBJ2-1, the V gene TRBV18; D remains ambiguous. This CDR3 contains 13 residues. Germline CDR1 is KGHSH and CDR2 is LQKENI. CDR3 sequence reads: CASSPTLDKEQFF. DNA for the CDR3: TGTGCCAGCTCACCGACCCTCGACAAAGAGCAGTTCTTC.

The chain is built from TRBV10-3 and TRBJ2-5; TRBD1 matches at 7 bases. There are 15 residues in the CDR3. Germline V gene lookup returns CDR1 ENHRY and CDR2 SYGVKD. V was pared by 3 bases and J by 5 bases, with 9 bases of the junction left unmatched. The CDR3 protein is CAISDYETGKETQYF. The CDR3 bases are TGTGCCATCAGTGACTATGAGACAGGGAAGGAGACCCAGTACTTC.

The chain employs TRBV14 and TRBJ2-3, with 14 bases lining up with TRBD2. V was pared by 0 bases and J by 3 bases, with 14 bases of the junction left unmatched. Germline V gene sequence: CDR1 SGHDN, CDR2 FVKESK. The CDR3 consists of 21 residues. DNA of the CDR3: TGTGCCAGCAGCCAAGAGCCCGCCCCGGGACTAGCGGGAGAGGGTACAGATACGCAGTATTTT. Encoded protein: CASSQEPAPGLAGEGTDTQYF.

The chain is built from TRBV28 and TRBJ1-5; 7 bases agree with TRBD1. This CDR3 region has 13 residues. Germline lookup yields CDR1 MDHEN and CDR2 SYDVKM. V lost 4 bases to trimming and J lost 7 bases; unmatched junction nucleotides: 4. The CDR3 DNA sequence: TGTGCCAGCAGTTCCGGACAGGCCCAGCCCCAGCATTTT. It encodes CASSSGQAQPQHF. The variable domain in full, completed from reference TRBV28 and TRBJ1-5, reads DVKVTQSSRYLVKRTGEKVFLECVQDMDHENMFWYRQDPGLGLRLIYFSYDVKMKEKGDIPEGYSVSREKKERFSLILESASTNQTSMYLCASSSGQAQPQHFGDGTRLSIL.

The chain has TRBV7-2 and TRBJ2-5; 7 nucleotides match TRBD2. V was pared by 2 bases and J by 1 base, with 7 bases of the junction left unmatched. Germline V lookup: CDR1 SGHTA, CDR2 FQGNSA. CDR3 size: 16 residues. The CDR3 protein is CASSLLASGFQETQYF. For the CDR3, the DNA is TGTGCCAGCAGCTTACTCGCTAGCGGCTTCCAAGAGACCCAGTACTTC.

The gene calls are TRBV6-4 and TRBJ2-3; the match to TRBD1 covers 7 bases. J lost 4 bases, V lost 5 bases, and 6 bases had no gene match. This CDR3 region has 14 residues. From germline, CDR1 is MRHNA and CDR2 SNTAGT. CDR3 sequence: CASSPSGGPDTQYF. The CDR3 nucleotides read TGTGCCAGCAGTCCGTCAGGGGGACCAGATACGCAGTATTTT.

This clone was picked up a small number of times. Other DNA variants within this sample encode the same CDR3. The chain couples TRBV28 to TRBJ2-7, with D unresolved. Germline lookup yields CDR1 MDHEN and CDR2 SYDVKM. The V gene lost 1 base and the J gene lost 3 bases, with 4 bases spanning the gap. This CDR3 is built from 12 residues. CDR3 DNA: TGTGCCAGCAGTTTATATGACTACGAGCAGTACTTC. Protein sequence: CASSLYDYEQYF.

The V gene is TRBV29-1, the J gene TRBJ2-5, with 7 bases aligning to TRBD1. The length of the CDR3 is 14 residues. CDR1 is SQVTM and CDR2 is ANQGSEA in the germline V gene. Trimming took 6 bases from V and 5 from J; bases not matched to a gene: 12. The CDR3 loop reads CSVRQGVPGETQYF. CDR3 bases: TGCAGCGTGCGACAGGGCGTTCCGGGGGAGACCCAGTACTTC.

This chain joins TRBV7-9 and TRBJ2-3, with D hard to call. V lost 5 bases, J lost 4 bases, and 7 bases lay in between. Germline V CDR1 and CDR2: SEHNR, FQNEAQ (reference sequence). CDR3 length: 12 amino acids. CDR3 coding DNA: TGTGCCAGCAGCCCATTGTCAGATACGCAGTATTTT. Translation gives CASSPLSDTQYF.

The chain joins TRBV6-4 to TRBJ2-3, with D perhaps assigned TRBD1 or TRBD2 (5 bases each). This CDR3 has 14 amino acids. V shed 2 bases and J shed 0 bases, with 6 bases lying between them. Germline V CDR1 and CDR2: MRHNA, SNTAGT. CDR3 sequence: CASSDGDSTDTQYF. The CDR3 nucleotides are TGTGCCAGCAGTGACGGGGACAGCACAGATACGCAGTATTTT.

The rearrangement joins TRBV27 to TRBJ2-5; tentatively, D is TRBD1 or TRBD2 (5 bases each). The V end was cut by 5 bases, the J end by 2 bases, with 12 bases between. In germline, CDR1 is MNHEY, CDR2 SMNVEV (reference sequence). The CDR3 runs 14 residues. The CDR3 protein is CASSDHGAQETQYF. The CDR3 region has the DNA TGTGCCAGCAGTGACCACGGGGCACAAGAGACCCAGTACTTC.

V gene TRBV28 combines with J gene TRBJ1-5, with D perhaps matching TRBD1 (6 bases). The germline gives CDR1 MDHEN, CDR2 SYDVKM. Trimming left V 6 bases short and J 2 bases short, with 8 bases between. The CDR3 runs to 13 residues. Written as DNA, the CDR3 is TGTGCCAGCAGACAGGGCGGCAATCAGCCCCAGCATTTT. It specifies CASRQGGNQPQHF.

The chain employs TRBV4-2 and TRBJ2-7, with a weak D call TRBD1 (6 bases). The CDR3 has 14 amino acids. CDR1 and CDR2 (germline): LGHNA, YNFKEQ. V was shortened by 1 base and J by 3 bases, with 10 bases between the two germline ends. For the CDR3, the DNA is TGTGCCAGCAGCCAAGGCACAGGGCGCTACGAGCAGTACTTC. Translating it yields CASSQGTGRYEQYF.

The CDR3 loop is CASSRTSPSYEQYF. DNA of the CDR3: TGTGCCAGCAGCCGGACTAGCCCCTCCTACGAGCAGTACTTC. This chain joins TRBV5-5 and TRBJ2-7; 8 bases are shared with TRBD2. The CDR3 loop spans 14 amino acids. Germline CDR1 is SGHKS and CDR2 is YYEKEE (reference sequence). V was pared by 4 bases and J by 0 bases, with 3 bases of the junction left unmatched.

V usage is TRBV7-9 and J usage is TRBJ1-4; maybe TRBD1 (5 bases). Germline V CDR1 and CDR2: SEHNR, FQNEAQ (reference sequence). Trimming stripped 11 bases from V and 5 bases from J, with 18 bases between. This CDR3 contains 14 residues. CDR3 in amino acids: CAGLGGTANEKLFF. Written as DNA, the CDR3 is TGTGCCGGACTGGGTGGGACTGCAAATGAAAAACTGTTTTTT. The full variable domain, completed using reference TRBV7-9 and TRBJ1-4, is DTGVSQNPRHKITKRGQNVTFRCDPISEHNRLYWYRQTLGQGPEFLTYFQNEAQLEKSRLLSDRFSAERPKGSFSTLEIQRTEQGDSAMYLCAGLGGTANEKLFFGSGTQLSVL.

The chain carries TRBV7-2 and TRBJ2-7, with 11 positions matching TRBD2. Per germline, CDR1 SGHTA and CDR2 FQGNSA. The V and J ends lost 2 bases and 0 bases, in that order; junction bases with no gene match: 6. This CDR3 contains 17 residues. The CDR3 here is CASSLSLAGDYSYEQYF. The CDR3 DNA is TGTGCCAGCAGCTTATCACTAGCGGGAGATTACTCCTACGAGCAGTACTTC.

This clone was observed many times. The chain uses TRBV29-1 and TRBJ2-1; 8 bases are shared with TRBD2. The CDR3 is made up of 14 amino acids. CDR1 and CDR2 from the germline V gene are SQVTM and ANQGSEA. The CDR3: CTTKSGTSVNEQFF. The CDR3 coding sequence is TGCACCACCAAAAGTGGGACTAGTGTCAATGAGCAGTTCTTC.

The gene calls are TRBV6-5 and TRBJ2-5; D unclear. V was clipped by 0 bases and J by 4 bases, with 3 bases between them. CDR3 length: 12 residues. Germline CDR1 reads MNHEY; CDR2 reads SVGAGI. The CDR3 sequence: CASSYSRETQYF. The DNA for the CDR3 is TGTGCCAGCAGTTACTCGAGAGAGACCCAGTACTTC.